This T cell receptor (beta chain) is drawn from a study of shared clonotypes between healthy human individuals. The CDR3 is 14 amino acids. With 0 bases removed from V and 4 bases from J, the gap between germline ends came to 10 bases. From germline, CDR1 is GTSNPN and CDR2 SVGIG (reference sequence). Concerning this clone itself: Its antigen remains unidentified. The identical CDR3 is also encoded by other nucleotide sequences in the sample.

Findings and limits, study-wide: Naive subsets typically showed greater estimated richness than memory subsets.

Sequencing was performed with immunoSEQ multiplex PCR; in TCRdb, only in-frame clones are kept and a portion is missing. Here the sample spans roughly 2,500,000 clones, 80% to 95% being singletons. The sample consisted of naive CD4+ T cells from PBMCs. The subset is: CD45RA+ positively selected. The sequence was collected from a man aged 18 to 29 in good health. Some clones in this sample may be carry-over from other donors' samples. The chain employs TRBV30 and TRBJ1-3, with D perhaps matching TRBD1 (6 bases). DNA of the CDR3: TGTGCCTGGAGTGTCCAGGGGATCGGAAACACCATATATTTT. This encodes CAWSVQGIGNTIYF.